This TCR beta chain was documented in a study of blood T cell repertoires in COVID-19. Overall study: The United States, Italy and Spain provided the acute and convalescent COVID-19 samples. PBMCs, B-cell-depleted T cells, or T cells provided the cDNA or gDNA that made up the material.

Per the original methods: Nucleated cell counts were estimated from reference gene primer amplification. Clones were sequenced by immunoSEQ multiplex PCR, and TCRdb holds only the in-frame ones, with some missing. V and J calls and clone size follow that table, whereas D and trimming were derived from the DNA. The sample has 200,000 or so clones, 60% to 85% seen once; the top ten hold roughly 17%. Deletions cut 5 bases from V and 5 bases from J, with 16 bases between. Germline V gives CDR1 SGHTA, CDR2 FQGTGA. The CDR3 totals 14 residues. This chain uses TRBV7-3 with TRBJ2-7, with a weak D call TRBD1 (6 bases). Sample: peripheral blood. This receptor was obtained from a man in his 60s with active or convalescent COVID-19. CDR3 DNA sequence: TGTGCCAGCAGCCAAGGAGAGGGGGTGCACGAGCAGTACTTC. Protein product: CASSQGEGVHEQYF.